The 17 T cell receptor beta chains in this list originate from one sample, sequenced in a study of cytomegalovirus exposure and HLA in healthy donors. Primers for the PCR totalled 60 Vbeta and 13 Jbeta. The method was immunoSEQ multiplex PCR; TCRdb's version includes in-frame clones alone and lacks a portion of them. The top ten clones hold around 5.5% of a sample with 130,000 or so clones, approximately 90% of them seen once. Material for sequencing was PBMCs. Every receptor here comes from a woman aged 25 to 39 in good health and CMV-seronegative.

This chain links TRBV19 with TRBJ2-7; D might be TRBD1 (5 bases). Germline lookup yields CDR1 LNHDA and CDR2 SQIVND (reference sequence). The CDR3 runs 14 residues. Trimming left V 6 bases short and J 4 bases short, with 16 bases between. Here the CDR3 DNA reads TGTGCCAGTAGGGTCCAGGGTGACGCATACGAGCAGTACTTC. It translates to CASRVQGDAYEQYF.

This chain links TRBV7-9 with TRBJ2-1; 9 nucleotides agree with TRBD1. V lost 5 bases and J lost 0; bases outside the gene matches: 2. Per germline, CDR1 SEHNR and CDR2 FQNEAQ (reference sequence). This CDR3 spans 15 amino acids. Here the CDR3 DNA reads TGTGCCAGCAGCCCGACAGGGGGCTCCTACAATGAGCAGTTCTTC. It specifies CASSPTGGSYNEQFF.

The rearrangement joins TRBV7-2 to TRBJ2-7; 9 bases match TRBD1. There are 16 residues in the CDR3. Unmatched junction bases numbered 8, after V lost 4 bases and J lost 1 base. Germline V gene data show CDR1 as SGHTA and CDR2 as FQGNSA. The CDR3 spells CASSYQSGTGSYEQYF. In nucleotides, the CDR3 is TGTGCCAGCAGCTACCAGTCCGGGACAGGGTCCTACGAGCAGTACTTC. Full variable domain (rest looked up from reference TRBV7-2 and TRBJ2-7): GAGVSQSPSNKVTEKGKDVELRCDPISGHTALYWYRQSLGQGLEFLIYFQGNSAPDKSGLPSDRFSAERTGGSVSTLTIQRTQQEDSAVYLCASSYQSGTGSYEQYFGPGTRLTVT.

V is TRBV5-1 and J is TRBJ2-3, with 10 nucleotides matching TRBD2. Trimming cost V 0 bases and J 3 bases; bases outside gene matches: 7. Germline-derived CDR1 and CDR2 are SGHRS and YFSETQ. The CDR3 is 17 residues long. CDR3 coding DNA: TGCGCCAGCAGCTTGGCCCCTAGCGGGGGAGGTACAGATACGCAGTATTTT. This encodes CASSLAPSGGGTDTQYF.

V and J are TRBV5-1 and TRBJ2-1; 7 bases map to TRBD1. From germline, CDR1 is SGHRS and CDR2 YFSETQ. This CDR3 spans 14 amino acids. J was trimmed by 7 bases and V by 1 base; bases with no gene match: 5. This CDR3 reads CASSLRAGGNEQFF. CDR3 coding DNA: TGCGCCAGCAGCTTGCGTGCAGGGGGAAATGAGCAGTTCTTC.

The gene calls are TRBV7-8 and TRBJ2-5; 7 nucleotides align to TRBD2. Germline V gene sequence: CDR1 SGHVS, CDR2 FQNEAQ. V trimming: 2 bases; J trimming: 5 bases; junction bases outside the gene matches: 5. This CDR3 has 14 residues. CDR3 amino acids: CASSLSSGEETQYF. DNA for the CDR3: TGTGCCAGCAGCTTATCGAGCGGGGAGGAGACCCAGTACTTC.

The rearrangement joins TRBV30 to TRBJ1-6, with D possibly being TRBD1 (6 bases). CDR1 GTSNPN and CDR2 SVGIG come from the germline V gene (reference sequence). The germline V and J ends were trimmed by 1 base and 10 bases, with 17 bases remaining between them. The CDR3 length is 15 residues. The CDR3, as DNA: TGTGCCTGGAGTGGGGGCAGGGCAGGGGAATCACCCCTCCACTTT. Translation: CAWSGGRAGESPLHF.

The chain uses TRBV5-1 and TRBJ2-2; 8 nucleotides line up with TRBD2. Germline V gene sequence: CDR1 SGHRS, CDR2 YFSETQ. Unmatched junction bases numbered 8, after V lost 4 bases and J lost 6 bases. The CDR3 spans 15 residues. This CDR3 is CASSGGTAGAGELFF. The CDR3 DNA is TGCGCCAGCAGCGGGGGTACAGCGGGAGCCGGGGAGCTGTTTTTT.

The rearrangement links TRBV28 to TRBJ2-1; tentative D call: TRBD2 (9 bases). Trimming pared 6 bases from V and 8 bases from J, leaving 26 bases between. This CDR3 contains 17 residues. Looked up from germline, CDR1 is MDHEN and CDR2 is SYDVKM. The CDR3 is CASSRFRLADRVDEQFF. The CDR3 DNA sequence: TGTGCCAGCAGCCGTTTCAGACTAGCGGACAGGGTCGATGAGCAGTTCTTC.

V and J are TRBV9 and TRBJ2-3; D is ambiguous. The length of the CDR3 is 14 residues. Trimming left V 0 bases short and J 0 bases short, with 5 bases between. The V gene's germline CDR1 is SGDLS and CDR2 YYNGEE. The CDR3 coding sequence is TGTGCCAGCAGCGTAGTCGGTAGCACAGATACGCAGTATTTT. It is translated as CASSVVGSTDTQYF.

The V and J genes are TRBV27 and TRBJ2-5, with TRBD2 as a possible D gene (5 bases). V dropped 4 bases and J dropped 2 bases, with 20 bases sitting between them. CDR1 is MNHEY, CDR2 SMNVEV, per germline (reference sequence). The CDR3 contains 17 residues. For the CDR3, the DNA is TGTGCCAGCAGTTCACTGACTGCCGGACTGGAACAAGAGACCCAGTACTTC. Encoded protein: CASSSLTAGLEQETQYF.

The rearrangement joins TRBV6-4 to TRBJ1-4, with 7 positions matching TRBD1. Germline V gives CDR1 MRHNA, CDR2 SNTAGT. The CDR3 covers 15 residues. V lost 2 bases and J lost 3; bases outside the gene matches: 3. Here the CDR3 DNA reads TGTGCCAGCAGTGACAGAGGGGGCTCTAATGAAAAACTGTTTTTT. Protein: CASSDRGGSNEKLFF.

The V call is TRBV19, the J call TRBJ1-2; D not resolved. The V gene's germline CDR1 is LNHDA and CDR2 SQIVND (reference sequence). The germline V and J ends were trimmed by 8 bases and 8 bases, with 15 bases remaining between them. The CDR3 extends over 12 amino acids. CDR3 coding DNA: TGTGCCAGTGTTGGGTTCCGAGGGGGCTACACCTTC. It codes for CASVGFRGGYTF. Full variable domain (outside the CDR3, taken from reference TRBV19 and TRBJ1-2): DGGITQSPKYLFRKEGQNVTLSCEQNLNHDAMYWYRQDPGQGLRLIYYSQIVNDFQKGDIAEGYSVSREKKESFPLTVTSAQKNPTAFYLCASVGFRGGYTFGSGTRLTVV.

V and J are TRBV7-6 and TRBJ1-5; D gene unclear. In germline, CDR1 is SGHVS, CDR2 FNYEAQ. This CDR3 is built from 14 residues. V shed 5 bases and J shed 0 bases, with 8 bases lying between them. The CDR3 nucleotides read TGTGCCAGCAGCCCAAGGAGTAGCAATCAGCCCCAGCATTTT. Its translation is CASSPRSSNQPQHF.

The chain carries TRBV18 and TRBJ2-2, with 13 bases aligning to TRBD2. CDR1 and CDR2 (germline): KGHSH, LQKENI. The V gene end was trimmed by 6 bases and the J gene end by 0 bases; junction bases not matched to a gene: 7. The CDR3 covers 18 residues. The CDR3 sequence is CASSRLAGGQPNTGELFF. CDR3 DNA sequence: TGTGCCAGCTCCAGACTAGCGGGGGGCCAACCGAACACCGGGGAGCTGTTTTTT.

This clone was seen a single time. The chain uses TRBV6-4 and TRBJ2-1; the D gene is possibly TRBD2 (5 bases). Germline CDR1 and CDR2: MRHNA and SNTAGT. The CDR3 sequence is 16 residues long. Trimming stripped 8 bases from V and 12 bases from J, with 29 bases between. DNA of the CDR3: TGTGCCAGCTACCGCCCTGGGGATCTTGCGGGTAGTGGGCAGTTCTTC. It translates to CASYRPGDLAGSGQFF.

V gene TRBV11-1 combines with J gene TRBJ2-7, with 10 bases lining up with TRBD1. The CDR3 length is 14 residues. J gave up 6 bases and V 5 bases, and 7 bases lay outside the gene matches. Germline V gene lookup returns CDR1 SGHAT and CDR2 FQDESV (reference sequence). The CDR3 loop is CASSIGQGVGEQYF. CDR3 in DNA: TGTGCCAGCAGCATCGGACAGGGGGTCGGCGAGCAGTACTTC.